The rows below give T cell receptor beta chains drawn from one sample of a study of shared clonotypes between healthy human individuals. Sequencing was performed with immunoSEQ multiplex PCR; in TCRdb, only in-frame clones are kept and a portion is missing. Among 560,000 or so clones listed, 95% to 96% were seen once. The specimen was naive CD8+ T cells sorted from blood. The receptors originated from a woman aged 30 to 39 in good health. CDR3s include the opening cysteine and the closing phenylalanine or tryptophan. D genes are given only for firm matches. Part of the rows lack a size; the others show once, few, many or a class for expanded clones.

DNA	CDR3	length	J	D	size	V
TGTGCCAGCAGCTTCGGGAGTAGCAATGAGCAGTTCTTC	CASSFGSSNEQFF	13	TRBJ2-1	-	-	TRBV5-6
TGTGCCAGCAGAGAGTGGGGAAACTATGGCTACACCTTC	CASREWGNYGYTF	13	TRBJ1-2	-	-	TRBV7-9
TGTGCCAGTAAGCTCACAGGGGGCAAAGCGGAGACCCAGTACTTC	CASKLTGGKAETQYF	15	TRBJ2-5	TRBD1	-	TRBV19
TGTGCCAGCAGCCCAATGGACATCTCAGAGACCCAGTACTTC	CASSPMDISETQYF	14	TRBJ2-5	-	-	TRBV14
TGTGCCAGCAGCTCCTCCGGGGAAGCGAATCAGCCCCAGCATTTT	CASSSSGEANQPQHF	15	TRBJ1-5	-	-	TRBV7-9
TGTGCCAGCAGTACAATTAGAACACCGGAAAAACTGTTTTTT	CASSTIRTPEKLFF	14	TRBJ1-4	-	-	TRBV28
TGTGCCAGCAAGGACAATGAGCAGTTCTTC	CASKDNEQFF	10	TRBJ2-1	-	-	TRBV28
TGTGCCAGCAGCCTCCGGGACAATGATGGAAACACCATATATTTT	CASSLRDNDGNTIYF	15	TRBJ1-3	-	-	TRBV7-9
TGTGCCAGCTCTTACCAGCACTCCTACGAGCAGTACTTC	CASSYQHSYEQYF	13	TRBJ2-7	-	once	TRBV6-5
TGTGCCGCCCGGGACAGGGGCGTTCAAGAGACCCAGTACTTC	CAARDRGVQETQYF	14	TRBJ2-5	TRBD1	-	TRBV6-1
TGTGCCTGGAGTGAAGACCGCGAGTCGTACGAGCAGTACTTC	CAWSEDRESYEQYF	14	TRBJ2-7	-	once	TRBV30
TGCGCCAGCAGTCAATGTCAGGAGACCCAGTACTTC	CASSQCQETQYF	12	TRBJ2-5	-	-	TRBV23-1
TGTGCCAGCAGCTTTAACCCCGGGAGGATGAACACTGAAGCTTTCTTT	CASSFNPGRMNTEAFF	16	TRBJ1-1	-	-	TRBV9
TGTGCCAGCGACAATACAGGGACCAGCACAGATACGCAGTATTTT	CASDNTGTSTDTQYF	15	TRBJ2-3	-	-	TRBV7-9
TGTGCCAGCAGCTTAAGGGTGGACAGTTACTCTGGAAACACCATATATTTT	CASSLRVDSYSGNTIYF	17	TRBJ1-3	-	-	TRBV11-2
TGTGCCAGCAGCTTAGGCAGTATATATGAGCAGTTCTTC	CASSLGSIYEQFF	13	TRBJ2-1	-	-	TRBV11-2
TGTGCCAGCAGCCAGGGGTCCAATCAGCCCCAGCATTTT	CASSQGSNQPQHF	13	TRBJ1-5	-	-	TRBV4-2
TGTGCCAGCAGCTTACGTCCGAGCGAGCAGTACTTC	CASSLRPSEQYF	12	TRBJ2-7	-	-	TRBV7-9
TGTGCCAGCAGGGAATTCGACGGTAACACTGAAGCTTTCTTT	CASREFDGNTEAFF	14	TRBJ1-1	-	-	TRBV2
TGTGCCAGCAGCGGAGAGCCCAGGGGGCTTTTCTACGAGCAGTACTTC	CASSGEPRGLFYEQYF	16	TRBJ2-7	TRBD1	-	TRBV9
TGTGCCAGCAGTTTGTTGCTAGCGGGAGCGGTAGAGCAGTACTTC	CASSLLLAGAVEQYF	15	TRBJ2-7	TRBD2	-	TRBV28
TGTGCCAGCAGCCAACTGATGGCGGGAGACTCGGATACGCAGTATTTT	CASSQLMAGDSDTQYF	16	TRBJ2-3	TRBD2	-	TRBV28
TGTGCCAGCAGCTCCTTAGCGGGCGCGGCCTACAATGAGCAGTTCTTC	CASSSLAGAAYNEQFF	16	TRBJ2-1	TRBD2	-	TRBV7-2
TGCGCCAGCAGCCTGTTGACAGGGGCGACGGAAAATGAGCAGTTCTTC	CASSLLTGATENEQFF	16	TRBJ2-1	TRBD1	-	TRBV4-1
TGTGCCAGCAGTTACTCCCACGGTGGGAATCAGCCCCAGCATTTT	CASSYSHGGNQPQHF	15	TRBJ1-5	-	once	TRBV6-5
TGTGCCAGCAGTGAAAGTATGGCTAGCGGGCCCTACAATGAGCAGTTCTTC	CASSESMASGPYNEQFF	17	TRBJ2-1	TRBD2	-	TRBV2
TGCGCCAGCAGCATAGAGCGGGGACGCACAGATACGCAGTATTTT	CASSIERGRTDTQYF	15	TRBJ2-3	TRBD2	once	TRBV5-1
TGTGCCAGCAGCGATGGGACAGGGCGAGACTTCGATTACTATGGCTACACCTTC	CASSDGTGRDFDYYGYTF	18	TRBJ1-2	TRBD1	-	TRBV9
TGTGCCAGCAGCGGGGAAGGGACCTCCTACGAGCAGTACTTC	CASSGEGTSYEQYF	14	TRBJ2-7	-	-	TRBV5-6
TGTGCCAGCAGCCCTACGACCGTCGGGACAGGGGGAGATAGCAATCAGCCCCAGCATTTT	CASSPTTVGTGGDSNQPQHF	20	TRBJ1-5	TRBD1	-	TRBV7-6
TGTGCCAGCAGTACAACTAGCGGGGCATACAATGAGCAGTTCTTC	CASSTTSGAYNEQFF	15	TRBJ2-1	TRBD2	-	TRBV27
TGCGCCAGCAGCCATGCGGAGGGAGTCACCTACGAGCAGTACTTC	CASSHAEGVTYEQYF	15	TRBJ2-7	-	-	TRBV4-1
TGTGCCAGCAGTTTAGGCGCCTGGCGGGGCGATGAGCAGTTCTTC	CASSLGAWRGDEQFF	15	TRBJ2-1	-	-	TRBV27
TGTGCCAGCAGTGCAACCTACGAGCAGTACTTC	CASSATYEQYF	11	TRBJ2-7	-	-	TRBV6-1
TGTGCCAGCAGTTTACTAGCGGGAATATACAATGAGCAGTTCTTC	CASSLLAGIYNEQFF	15	TRBJ2-1	TRBD2	-	TRBV6-5
TGTGCCAGCAGCTCCTTTCCGGGAGAGGGGAATGAGCAGTTCTTC	CASSSFPGEGNEQFF	15	TRBJ2-1	-	-	TRBV7-9
TGTGCCAGCAGCTTAGGACGCCCTGGGGGGAGGGTTGTAGATACGCAGTATTTT	CASSLGRPGGRVVDTQYF	18	TRBJ2-3	TRBD2	-	TRBV7-8
TGTGCCAGCAGTTTACGAGATTCACCCCTCCACTTT	CASSLRDSPLHF	12	TRBJ1-6	-	-	TRBV27
TGTGCCAGCAGCAAAAGCGGGAGGTTTGGGTACAATGAGCAGTTCTTC	CASSKSGRFGYNEQFF	16	TRBJ2-1	-	-	TRBV21-1
TGTGCCAGCAGTCTGACAGAATACGAGCAGTACTTC	CASSLTEYEQYF	12	TRBJ2-7	-	-	TRBV27
TGTGCCAGTAGTATCGAGGTAGGGGCCACAGATACGCAGTATTTT	CASSIEVGATDTQYF	15	TRBJ2-3	-	once	TRBV19
TGTGCCAGCAGTTTTAGCGGGAGATACACAGATACGCAGTATTTT	CASSFSGRYTDTQYF	15	TRBJ2-3	TRBD2	-	TRBV28
TGTGCCAGCAGCTTAGATAGCGGGAGTCACAATGAGCAGTTCTTC	CASSLDSGSHNEQFF	15	TRBJ2-1	TRBD2	-	TRBV11-2
TGTGCCAGCAGCTTAGCGACTTCCTACGAGCAGTACTTC	CASSLATSYEQYF	13	TRBJ2-7	-	-	TRBV7-9
TGTGCCAGCAGCCTCCGCCTTACCGGCGGTAACGATGGCTACACCTTC	CASSLRLTGGNDGYTF	16	TRBJ1-2	-	-	TRBV7-9
TGTGCCAGTACCCATCTCTGGACGGATAACTATGGCTACACCTTC	CASTHLWTDNYGYTF	15	TRBJ1-2	-	-	TRBV19
TGTGCCAGCAGCGGGGGACTAGCGGGAGCAAGAAGGTCCTACAATGAGCAGTTCTTC	CASSGGLAGARRSYNEQFF	19	TRBJ2-1	TRBD2	-	TRBV7-8